The 18 T cell receptor beta chains reported below all come from one sample, sequenced in a study of blood T cell repertoires in COVID-19. Clones were sequenced by immunoSEQ multiplex PCR, and TCRdb holds only the in-frame ones, with some missing. The repertoire consists of approximately 88,000 clones, with 85% occurring once and the leading ten covering around 13%. Material: peripheral blood. These receptor sequences come from a woman in her seventies with acute or convalescent COVID-19.

This clone was counted once. The chain combines TRBV18 with TRBJ1-1; D remains unclear. V lost 3 bases to trimming and J lost 1 base, with 12 bases between them. This CDR3 comprises 15 residues. Germline V CDR1 and CDR2: KGHSH, LQKENI. CDR3 sequence: CASSPQVVQNTEAFF. Written as DNA, the CDR3 is TGTGCCAGCTCACCCCAGGTGGTTCAGAACACTGAAGCTTTCTTT.

This clone was observed a handful of times. The J gene is TRBJ1-2, the V gene TRBV6-1, with TRBD1 identical over 7 bases. V shed 1 base and J 8 bases; nucleotides not matched to a gene: 19. CDR3 length: 18 amino acids. Germline assignment: CDR1 MNHNS and CDR2 SASEGT. The CDR3 DNA reads TGTGCCAGCAGTGAAGAGGGGACCCGACCGACAGGGTCCAGCGGCTACACCTTC. It codes for CASSEEGTRPTGSSGYTF.

DNA for the CDR3: TGTGCTAGTGGTACCGACCGGGATTTAACCAGGGGCACCGGGGAGCTGTTTTTT. It encodes CASGTDRDLTRGTGELFF. This chain joins TRBV12-5 and TRBJ2-2; the D gene is possibly TRBD1 (6 bases). CDR3 size: 18 residues. V lost 5 bases, J lost 4 bases, and 23 bases lay in between. CDR1 and CDR2 (germline): LGHNT, FRNRAP.

V gene TRBV5-1 combines with J gene TRBJ1-2; a possible D gene is TRBD1 (6 bases). V was shortened by 0 bases and J by 0 bases, with 12 bases between the two germline ends. The V gene's germline CDR1 is SGHRS and CDR2 YFSETQ. The CDR3 contains 16 residues. The CDR3 bases are TGCGCCAGCAGCTTGGCTGCAGGGGCACCTAACTATGGCTACACCTTC. Its translation is CASSLAAGAPNYGYTF.

The chain recombines TRBV7-9 with TRBJ2-2, with a weak D call TRBD2 (5 bases). Trimming cost V 0 bases and J 2 bases, with 7 bases left between them. Per the germline V gene, CDR1 is SEHNR and CDR2 is FQNEAQ (reference sequence). This CDR3 has 15 amino acids. CDR3 residues: CASSLAEANTGELFF. DNA for the CDR3: TGTGCCAGCAGCTTAGCGGAGGCAAACACCGGGGAGCTGTTTTTT.

The chain uses TRBV11-2 and TRBJ2-7, with 10 bases identical to TRBD2. Trimming removed 5 bases from V and 7 bases from J; junction bases left unmatched: 5. The CDR3 runs 13 residues. Germline V CDR1 and CDR2: SGHAT, FQNNGV. The DNA for the CDR3 is TGTGCCAGCAGCCCGGGACTAGCGTGGGAGCAGTACGTC. Its translation: CASSPGLAWEQYV.

This chain uses TRBV10-1 with TRBJ2-3, with unresolved D. Germline V gene sequence: CDR1 WNHNN, CDR2 SYGVQD (reference sequence). The germline V and J ends were trimmed by 0 bases and 1 base, with 11 bases remaining between them. The length of the CDR3 is 16 residues. The CDR3 region is CASSESISLGTDTQYF. In nucleotides, the CDR3 is TGCGCCAGCAGTGAGTCGATATCCTTAGGCACAGATACGCAGTATTTT.

The genes are TRBV2 and TRBJ1-2; 7 nucleotides align to TRBD1. V shed 6 bases and J 5 bases; nucleotides not matched to a gene: 6. The length of the CDR3 is 13 residues. The germline V gene has CDR1 SNHLY and CDR2 FYNNEI. DNA of the CDR3: TGTGCCAGCAGAAGACAGACAGGGTATGGCTACACCTTC. Translating it yields CASRRQTGYGYTF.

The chain joins TRBV3-1 (or the pseudogene TRBV3-2) to TRBJ1-5; D is ambiguous. Looked up from germline, CDR1 is LGHDT and CDR2 is YNNKEL (reference sequence). The CDR3 is made up of 13 amino acids. The V and J ends lost 6 bases and 6 bases respectively, with 12 bases between them. The CDR3 DNA reads as TGTGCCAGCAGTTTGGGAGTCACTCAGCCCCAGCATTTT. Amino acids: CASSLGVTQPQHF.

This chain uses TRBV5-1 with TRBJ2-2; TRBD1 matches 8 bases. The germline CDR1 and CDR2 sequences are SGHRS and YFSETQ. The CDR3 is made up of 15 amino acids. Trimming cost V 4 bases and J 1 base; bases outside gene matches: 3. The CDR3 sequence is CASSRGQENTGELFF. The CDR3 DNA reads as TGCGCCAGCAGCCGGGGACAGGAGAACACCGGGGAGCTGTTTTTT. The variable domain in full, with the rest retrieved from reference TRBV5-1 and TRBJ2-2, is KAGVTQTPRYLIKTRGQQVTLSCSPISGHRSVSWYQQTPGQGLQFLFEYFSETQRNKGNFPGRFSGRQFSNSRSEMNVSTLELGDSALYLCASSRGQENTGELFFGEGSRLTVL.

V usage is TRBV30 and J usage is TRBJ2-3, with D uncertain. Trimming pared 1 base from V and 3 bases from J, leaving 8 bases between. The CDR3 consists of 13 residues. Germline V gene sequence: CDR1 GTSNPN, CDR2 SVGIG (reference sequence). The CDR3 region has the DNA TGTGCCTGGAGTGCTCGCGAGACAGATACGCAGTATTTT. Protein sequence: CAWSARETDTQYF.

In this sample, this clone turned up a few times. The chain is built from TRBV28 and TRBJ1-2, with D tentatively TRBD1 (5 bases). Germline V gene sequence: CDR1 MDHEN, CDR2 SYDVKM. Trimming pared 6 bases from V and 6 bases from J, leaving 14 bases between. This CDR3 is 13 amino acids long. As DNA, the CDR3 is TGTGCCAGCAGACCCGGGGGACCCCATGGCTACACCTTC. Protein product: CASRPGGPHGYTF.

V is TRBV5-1 and J is TRBJ1-2; possibly TRBD1 for D (5 bases). Germline loops: CDR1 SGHRS, CDR2 YFSETQ. The V end lost 0 bases, the J end lost 2 bases, and 14 bases lay between the germline ends. The CDR3 spans 16 residues. CDR3 loop: CASSLAVQVNNYGYTF. The CDR3 DNA reads as TGCGCCAGCAGCTTGGCCGTACAGGTCAACAACTATGGCTACACCTTC.

This chain links TRBV5-1 with TRBJ2-1; possibly TRBD2 for D (5 bases). Germline CDR1 and CDR2: SGHRS and YFSETQ. V lost 10 bases to trimming and J lost 5 bases, with 16 bases between them. CDR3 length equals 13 residues. As DNA, the CDR3 is TGCGCCGCCAGGACTCAGCTTGACAATGAGCAGTTCTTC. This codes for CAARTQLDNEQFF.

This chain joins TRBV3-1 (or the pseudogene TRBV3-2) and TRBJ2-2; maybe TRBD1 (6 bases). Germline-derived CDR1 and CDR2 are LGHDT and YNNKEL (reference sequence). Trimming removed 0 bases at V and 6 bases at J, with 11 bases between. The CDR3 length is 15 residues. The CDR3 reads CASSQDPGVAGELFF. The DNA of the CDR3 is TGTGCCAGCAGCCAAGATCCAGGGGTGGCCGGGGAGCTGTTTTTT.

DNA for the CDR3: TGTGCCAGCAGCTTGGGACAGGAAGATGAAGCTTTCTTT. Protein: CASSLGQEDEAFF. The chain combines TRBV7-9 with TRBJ1-1; 8 bases agree with TRBD1. V was clipped by 3 bases and J by 7 bases; unmatched bases: 4. Per the germline V gene, CDR1 is SEHNR and CDR2 is FQNEAQ (reference sequence). The CDR3 covers 13 residues. The full variable domain, its missing parts supplied by reference TRBV7-9 and TRBJ1-1, is DTGVSQNPRHKITKRGQNVTFRCDPISEHNRLYWYRQTLGQGPEFLTYFQNEAQLEKSRLLSDRFSAERPKGSFSTLEIQRTEQGDSAMYLCASSLGQEDEAFFGQGTRLTVV.

This CDR3 is CASTPAPRALFEAFF. DNA for the CDR3: TGTGCCAGCACCCCCGCGCCCCGAGCACTATTTGAAGCTTTCTTT. The chain combines TRBV27 with TRBJ1-1; D ambiguous. The CDR3 totals 15 residues. CDR1 and CDR2 from the germline V gene are MNHEY and SMNVEV (reference sequence). Trimming cost V 7 bases and J 7 bases, with 22 bases left between them.

This clone was seen only once. The V gene is TRBV7-2, the J gene TRBJ2-7; 8 bases are shared with TRBD1. With V trimmed by 1 base and J by 3 bases, 2 bases remained unmatched. CDR1 and CDR2 (germline): SGHTA, FQGNSA. The CDR3 has 14 amino acids. The CDR3 loop reads CASSLGTGNYEQYV. In DNA, the CDR3 is TGTGCCAGCAGCTTAGGGACAGGGAACTACGAGCAGTACGTC.